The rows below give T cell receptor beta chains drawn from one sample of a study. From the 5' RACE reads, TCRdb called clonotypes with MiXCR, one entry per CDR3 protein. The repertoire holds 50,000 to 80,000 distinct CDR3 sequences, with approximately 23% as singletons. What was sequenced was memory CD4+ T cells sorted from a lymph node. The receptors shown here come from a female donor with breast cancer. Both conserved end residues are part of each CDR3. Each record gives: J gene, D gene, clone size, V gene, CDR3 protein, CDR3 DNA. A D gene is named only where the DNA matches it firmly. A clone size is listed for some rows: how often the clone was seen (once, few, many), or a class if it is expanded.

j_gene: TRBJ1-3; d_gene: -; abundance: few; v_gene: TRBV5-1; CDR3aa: CASSGSGGLNTIYF; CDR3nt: TGCGCCAGCAGCGGTTCGGGTGGCCTAAACACCATATATTTT
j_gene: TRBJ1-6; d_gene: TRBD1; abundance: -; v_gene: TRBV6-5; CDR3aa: CASSKGARSPLHF; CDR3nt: TGTGCCAGCAGTAAGGGGGCCAGGTCACCCCTCCACTTT
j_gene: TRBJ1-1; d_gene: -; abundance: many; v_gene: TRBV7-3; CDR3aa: CASSPVLFTEAFF; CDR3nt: TGTGCCAGCAGTCCGGTGTTATTCACTGAAGCTTTCTTT
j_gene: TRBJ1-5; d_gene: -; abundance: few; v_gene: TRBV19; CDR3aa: CASRYPGFEQPQHF; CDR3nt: TGTGCCAGTAGATATCCAGGGTTCGAACAGCCCCAGCATTTT
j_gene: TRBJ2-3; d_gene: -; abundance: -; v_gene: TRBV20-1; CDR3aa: CSARLEITDTQYF; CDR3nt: TGCAGTGCTAGACTGGAGATCACAGATACGCAGTATTTT
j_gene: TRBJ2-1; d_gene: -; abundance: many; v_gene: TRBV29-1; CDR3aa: CSVVYNEQFF; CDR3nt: TGCAGCGTTGTTTACAATGAGCAGTTCTTC
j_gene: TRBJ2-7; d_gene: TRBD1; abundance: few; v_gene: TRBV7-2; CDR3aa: CASSPDRGFGEQYF; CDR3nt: TGTGCCAGCAGCCCTGACAGGGGGTTCGGCGAGCAGTACTTC
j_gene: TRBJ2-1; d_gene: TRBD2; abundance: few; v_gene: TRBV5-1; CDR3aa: CASSLVGGRANEQFF; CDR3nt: TGCGCCAGCAGCTTGGTTGGCGGGAGGGCAAATGAGCAGTTCTTC
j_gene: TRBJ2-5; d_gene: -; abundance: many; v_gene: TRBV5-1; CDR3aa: CASSSGVGETQYF; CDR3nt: TGCGCCAGCAGCTCAGGGGTTGGGGAGACCCAGTACTTC
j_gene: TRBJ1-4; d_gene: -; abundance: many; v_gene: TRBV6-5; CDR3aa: CASSSGQVGKLFF; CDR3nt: TGTGCCAGCAGTTCTGGGCAGGTGGGAAAACTGTTTTTT
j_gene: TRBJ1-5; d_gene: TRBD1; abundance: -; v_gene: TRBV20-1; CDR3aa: CSARGHTGGKDQPQHF; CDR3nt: TGCAGTGCTAGGGGGCATACAGGGGGCAAAGATCAGCCCCAGCATTTT
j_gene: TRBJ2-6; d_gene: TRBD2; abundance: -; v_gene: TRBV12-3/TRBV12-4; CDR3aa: CASSPISGRGGANVLTF; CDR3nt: TGTGCCAGCAGCCCTATCAGCGGGAGGGGTGGGGCCAACGTCCTGACTTTC
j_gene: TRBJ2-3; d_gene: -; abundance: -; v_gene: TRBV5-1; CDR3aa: CASSSQRSSTDTQYF; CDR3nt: TGCGCCAGCAGCTCCCAGCGGTCTAGCACAGATACGCAGTATTTT
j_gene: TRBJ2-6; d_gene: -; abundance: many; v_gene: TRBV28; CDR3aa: CASSLPASGANVLTF; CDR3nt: TGTGCCAGCAGTTTACCAGCCTCTGGGGCCAACGTCCTGACTTTC
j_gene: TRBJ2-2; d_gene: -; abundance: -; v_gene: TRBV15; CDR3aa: CATSRADTGELFF; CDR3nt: TGTGCCACCAGCAGAGCAGACACCGGGGAGCTGTTTTTT
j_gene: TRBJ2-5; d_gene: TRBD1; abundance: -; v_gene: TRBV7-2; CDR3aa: CASSSLPGQGRETQYF; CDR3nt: TGTGCCAGCAGCTCGTTACCCGGACAGGGGAGGGAGACCCAGTACTTC
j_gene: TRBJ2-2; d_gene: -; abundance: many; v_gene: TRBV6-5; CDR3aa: CASRDLESAGELFF; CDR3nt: TGTGCCAGCAGGGACCTAGAGTCTGCCGGGGAGCTGTTTTTT
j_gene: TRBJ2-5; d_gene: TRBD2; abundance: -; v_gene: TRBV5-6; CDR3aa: CASSQVGGALETQYF; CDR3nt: TGTGCCAGCAGCCAGGTGGGAGGGGCCCTAGAGACCCAGTACTTC
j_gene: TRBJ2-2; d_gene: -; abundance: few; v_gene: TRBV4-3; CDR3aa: CASTSRVGLNTGELFF; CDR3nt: TGTGCCAGCACCTCCCGGGTGGGGCTGAACACCGGGGAGCTGTTTTTT
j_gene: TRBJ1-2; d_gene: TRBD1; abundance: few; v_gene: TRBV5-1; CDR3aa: CASSSEGQVYGYTF; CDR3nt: TGCGCCAGCAGCTCGGAGGGACAGGTCTATGGCTACACCTTC
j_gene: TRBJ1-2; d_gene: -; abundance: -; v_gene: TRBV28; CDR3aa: CASRETGSYGYTF; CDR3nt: TGTGCCAGCAGGGAGACAGGTAGCTATGGCTACACCTTC
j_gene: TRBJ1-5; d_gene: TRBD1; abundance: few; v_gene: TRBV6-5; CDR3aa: CASNDRDQPQHF; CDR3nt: TGTGCCAGCAACGACAGGGATCAGCCCCAGCATTTT
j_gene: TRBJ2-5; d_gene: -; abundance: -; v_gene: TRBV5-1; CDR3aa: CASSLGGEETQYF; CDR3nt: TGCGCCAGCAGCTTGGGAGGAGAAGAGACCCAGTACTTC
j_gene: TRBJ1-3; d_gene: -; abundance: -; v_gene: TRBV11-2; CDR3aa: CASSLGLWEQSGNTIYF; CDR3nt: TGTGCCAGCAGCTTGGGGTTGTGGGAGCAGTCTGGAAACACCATATATTTT
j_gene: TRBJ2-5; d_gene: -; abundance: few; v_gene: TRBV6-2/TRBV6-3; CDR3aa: CASSYGIGETQYF; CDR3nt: TGTGCCAGCAGTTACGGCATCGGGGAGACCCAGTACTTC
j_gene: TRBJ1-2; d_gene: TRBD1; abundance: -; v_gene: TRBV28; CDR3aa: CASRLPGQGYGHTF; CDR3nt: TGTGCCAGCAGACTCCCGGGACAGGGATATGGCCACACCTTC
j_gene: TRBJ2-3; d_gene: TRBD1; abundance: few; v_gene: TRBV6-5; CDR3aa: CASRGTGGIDTQYF; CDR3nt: TGTGCCAGCAGGGGGACAGGGGGCATAGATACGCAGTATTTT
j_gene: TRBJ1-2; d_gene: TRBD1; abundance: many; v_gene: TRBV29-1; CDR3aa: CSVDRGQGNYGYTF; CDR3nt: TGCAGCGTCGATAGGGGACAGGGGAACTATGGCTACACCTTC
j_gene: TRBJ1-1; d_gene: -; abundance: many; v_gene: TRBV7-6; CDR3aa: CASSWTVDTEAFF; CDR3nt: TGTGCCAGCAGCTGGACAGTTGACACTGAAGCTTTCTTT
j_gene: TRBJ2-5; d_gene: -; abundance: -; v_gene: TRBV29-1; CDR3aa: CSVLGDNGETQYF; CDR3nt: TGCAGCGTTCTTGGGGACAATGGGGAGACCCAGTACTTC
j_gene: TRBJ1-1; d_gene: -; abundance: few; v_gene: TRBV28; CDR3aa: CASSFGAVTEAFF; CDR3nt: TGTGCCAGCAGTTTTGGGGCTGTCACTGAAGCTTTCTTT
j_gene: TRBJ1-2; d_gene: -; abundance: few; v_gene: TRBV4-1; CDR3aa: CASSQVRGGGNYGYTF; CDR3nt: TGCGCCAGCAGCCAAGTACGGGGCGGGGGAAACTATGGCTACACCTTC
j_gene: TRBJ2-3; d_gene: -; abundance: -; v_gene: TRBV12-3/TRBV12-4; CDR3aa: CASRDSFTDTQYF; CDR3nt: TGTGCCAGCAGGGACTCATTCACAGATACGCAGTATTTT
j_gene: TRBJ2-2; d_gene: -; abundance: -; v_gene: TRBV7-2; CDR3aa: CASSLEVVLYTGELFF; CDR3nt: TGTGCCAGCAGCTTAGAGGTCGTACTTTACACCGGGGAGCTGTTTTTT
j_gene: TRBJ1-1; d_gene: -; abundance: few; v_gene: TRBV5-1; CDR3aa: CASSLNRADTEAFF; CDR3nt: TGCGCCAGCAGCTTGAATAGGGCCGACACTGAAGCTTTCTTT
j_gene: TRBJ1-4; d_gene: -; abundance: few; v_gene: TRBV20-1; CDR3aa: CSASPGNLNEKLFF; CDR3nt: TGCAGTGCTAGTCCGGGAAATCTAAATGAAAAACTGTTTTTT
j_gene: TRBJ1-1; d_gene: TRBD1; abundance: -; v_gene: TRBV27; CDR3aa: CASSRGTGPDTEAFF; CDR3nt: TGTGCCAGCAGTCGTGGGACAGGGCCCGACACTGAAGCTTTCTTT
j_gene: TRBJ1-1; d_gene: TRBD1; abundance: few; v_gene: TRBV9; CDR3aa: CASSPWAGGVDTEAFF; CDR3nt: TGTGCCAGCAGCCCTTGGGCAGGGGGCGTGGACACTGAAGCTTTCTTT
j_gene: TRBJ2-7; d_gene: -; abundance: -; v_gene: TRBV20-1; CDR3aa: CSARQGGRSYERYF; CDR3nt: TGCAGTGCTAGACAAGGGGGTCGGAGCTACGAGCGGTACTTC
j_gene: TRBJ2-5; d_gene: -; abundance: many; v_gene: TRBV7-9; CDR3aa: CASSLASGGRKTQYF; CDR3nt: TGTGCCAGCAGCTTAGCTTCTGGGGGCCGAAAGACCCAGTACTTC
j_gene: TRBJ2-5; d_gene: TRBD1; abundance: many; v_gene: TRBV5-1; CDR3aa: CASSLVRGGSETQYF; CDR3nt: TGCGCCAGCAGCTTGGTGAGAGGGGGCTCAGAGACCCAGTACTTC
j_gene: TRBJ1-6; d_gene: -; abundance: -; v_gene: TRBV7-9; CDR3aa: CAVRTDNSPLHF; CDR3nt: TGTGCCGTAAGGACAGACAATTCACCCCTCCACTTT
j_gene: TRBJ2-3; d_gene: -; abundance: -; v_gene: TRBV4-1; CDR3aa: CASSQGPTDTQYF; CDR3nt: TGCGCCAGCAGCCAGGGACCTACAGATACGCAGTATTTT
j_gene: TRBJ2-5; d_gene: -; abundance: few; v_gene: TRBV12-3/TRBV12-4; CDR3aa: CASSLAGRPETQYF; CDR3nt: TGTGCCAGCAGTTTAGCGGGACGTCCGGAGACCCAGTACTTC
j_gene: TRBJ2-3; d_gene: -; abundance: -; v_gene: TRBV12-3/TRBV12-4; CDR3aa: CASSQRMADTQYF; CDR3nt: TGTGCCAGCAGCCAGCGAATGGCAGATACGCAGTATTTT
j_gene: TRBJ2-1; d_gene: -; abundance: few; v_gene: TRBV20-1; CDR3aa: CSAGPKSLYRRFF; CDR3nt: TGCAGTGCTGGGCCTAAATCACTCTATCGTAGGTTCTTC
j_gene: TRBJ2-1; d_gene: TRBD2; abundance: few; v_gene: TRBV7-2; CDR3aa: CASSLQGGSTHEQFF; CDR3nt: TGTGCCAGCAGCTTGCAAGGCGGGAGTACGCATGAGCAGTTCTTC
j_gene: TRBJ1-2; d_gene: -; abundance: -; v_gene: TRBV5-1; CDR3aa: CASSLAEPTGYTF; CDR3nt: TGCGCCAGCAGCTTGGCAGAACCGACTGGCTACACCTTC
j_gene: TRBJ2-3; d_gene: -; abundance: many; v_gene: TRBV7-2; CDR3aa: CASSYTSTDTQYF; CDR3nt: TGTGCCAGCAGCTACACTAGCACAGATACGCAGTATTTT
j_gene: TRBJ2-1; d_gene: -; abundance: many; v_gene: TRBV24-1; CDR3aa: CATGPRRNNEQFF; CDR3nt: TGTGCCACCGGACCTAGGAGAAACAATGAGCAGTTCTTC
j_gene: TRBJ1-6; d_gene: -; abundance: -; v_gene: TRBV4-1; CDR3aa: CASSQALYRENSPLHF; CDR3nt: TGCGCCAGCAGCCAAGCGCTTTACAGGGAGAACTCACCCCTCCACTTT